The clone carrying this T cell receptor (beta chain) has more than one count but fewer than ten. These data originate in a study of identical twins. TCRdb redid the calling of the 5' RACE reads with MiXCR, one entry per CDR3 protein. The repertoire has 1.5 million to 2 million distinct CDR3 sequences, under 35% of them found once; the top ten carry about 0.3%. J was trimmed by 2 bases and V by 5 bases; bases with no gene match: 8. The CDR3 totals 17 residues. Germline CDR1 SGHDN, CDR2 FVKESK. The receptor's source is a newborn girl in good health. This chain connects TRBV14 to TRBJ2-3; 12 positions agree with TRBD2. The sequencing input was cord blood. CDR3 sequence reads: CASSTRLAGDHTDTQYF. The CDR3 DNA follows: TGTGCCAGCAGCACGCGACTAGCGGGGGACCACACAGATACGCAGTATTTT.